This TCR beta chain was sequenced for a study of cytomegalovirus exposure and HLA in healthy donors. Study-wide results and limits: Within an earlier analysis, most TCR beta V segments proved productive either about 87% or about 30% of the time. As immune exposure information, only CMV serostatus was available.

This clone has just a few counts. The antigen is not known. CDR1 is PRHDT and CDR2 is FYEKMQ in the germline V gene (reference sequence). V gave up 6 bases and J gave up 4 bases, with 16 bases separating them. The CDR3 extends over 15 amino acids. Researchers ran the PCR with 60 Vbeta and 13 Jbeta primers. The repertoire was sequenced with immunoSEQ multiplex PCR; TCRdb's copy has only in-frame clones and lacks some. The sample has 120,000 or so clones; under 70% are singletons. This sequence was found in a man aged 18-30 years in good health and CMV-seronegative. The sequencing input was PBMCs. The genes are TRBV13 and TRBJ1-3, with D perhaps matching TRBD1 (5 bases). The CDR3 nucleotides read TGTGCCAGCAGTTCTACTCCGACAGCCGGAAACACCATATATTTT. Protein: CASSSTPTAGNTIYF.